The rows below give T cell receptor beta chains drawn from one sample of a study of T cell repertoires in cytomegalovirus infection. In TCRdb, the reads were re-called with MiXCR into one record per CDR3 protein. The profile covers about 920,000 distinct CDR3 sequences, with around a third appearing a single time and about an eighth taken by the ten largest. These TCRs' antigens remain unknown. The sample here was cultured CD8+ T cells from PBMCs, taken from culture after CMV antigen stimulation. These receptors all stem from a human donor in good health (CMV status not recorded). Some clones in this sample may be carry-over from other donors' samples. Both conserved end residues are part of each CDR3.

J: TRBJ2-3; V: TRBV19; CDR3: CASSILWGITNHPDTQYF
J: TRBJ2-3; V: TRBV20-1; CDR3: CSAREPDVPTATDTQYF
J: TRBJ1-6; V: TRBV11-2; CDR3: CASSLDSFAAGGKSYNSPLHF
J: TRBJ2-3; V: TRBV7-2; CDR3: CASSPRWRGGTDTQYF
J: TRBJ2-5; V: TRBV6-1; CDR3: CASSEVDRVETQYF
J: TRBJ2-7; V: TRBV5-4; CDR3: CASSLPDGRRQYF
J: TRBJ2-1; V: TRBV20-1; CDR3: CSAPWERDYNEQFF
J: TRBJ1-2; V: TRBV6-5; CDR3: CASSYSEHFPRAYGYTF
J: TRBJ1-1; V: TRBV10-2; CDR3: CASPTGVGDMNTEAFF
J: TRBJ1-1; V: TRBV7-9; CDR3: CASSLGGEFGEAFF
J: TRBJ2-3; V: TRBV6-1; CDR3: CASSDRGGADTQYF
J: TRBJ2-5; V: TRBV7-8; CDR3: CASIPGIRGGVQETQYF
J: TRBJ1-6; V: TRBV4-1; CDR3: CASSQLMDSPLHF
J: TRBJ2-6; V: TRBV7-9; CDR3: CASSFTGGSGANVLTF
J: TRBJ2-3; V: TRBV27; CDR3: CASSSRDRGLTDTQYF
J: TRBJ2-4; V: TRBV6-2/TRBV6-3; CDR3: CASSSLWDTLAKNIQYF
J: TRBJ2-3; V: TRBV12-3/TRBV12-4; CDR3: CASSLAVGYTDTQYF
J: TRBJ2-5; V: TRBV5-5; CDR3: CASSLIGSGGAPETQYF
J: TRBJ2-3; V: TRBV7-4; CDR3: CASSLGWDSTDTQYF
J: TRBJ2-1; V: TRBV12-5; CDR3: CASGFVSYNEQFF
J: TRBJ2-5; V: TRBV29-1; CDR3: CSAAGQGETQYF
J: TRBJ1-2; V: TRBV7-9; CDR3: CASSSSGLQLSNYGYTF
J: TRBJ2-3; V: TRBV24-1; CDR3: CATSDGRGPSTDTQYF
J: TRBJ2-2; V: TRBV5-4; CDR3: CASSSGDRGRRSTGELFF
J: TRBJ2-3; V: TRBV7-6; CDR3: CASSQTGSGPPDTQYF
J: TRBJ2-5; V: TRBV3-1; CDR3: CASSQFDGALGQETQYF
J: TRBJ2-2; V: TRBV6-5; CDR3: CASSPRQGDGELFF
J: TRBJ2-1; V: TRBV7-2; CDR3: CASSIGPISYNEQFF
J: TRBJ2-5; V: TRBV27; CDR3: CASSSQREETQYF
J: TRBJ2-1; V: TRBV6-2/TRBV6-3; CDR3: CASSYGLADEQFF
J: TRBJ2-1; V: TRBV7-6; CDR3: CASSLPHTQRGEAVEQFF
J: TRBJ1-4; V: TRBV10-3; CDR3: CAISERGEKLFF
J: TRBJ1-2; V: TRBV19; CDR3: CATLGTVYGYTF
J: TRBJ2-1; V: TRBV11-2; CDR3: CASSPPGRGNEQFF
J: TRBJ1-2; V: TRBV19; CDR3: CASRSQWKGNYGYTF
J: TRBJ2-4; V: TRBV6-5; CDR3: CASSFPTSIAKNIQYF
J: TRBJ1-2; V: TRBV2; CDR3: CASITGAYGYTF
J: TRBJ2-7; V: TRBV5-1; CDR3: CASSLDRLDSNEQYF
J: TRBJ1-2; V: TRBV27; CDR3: CASSPAGGHYGYTF
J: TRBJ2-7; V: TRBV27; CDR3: CASNPTAGRSYEQYF
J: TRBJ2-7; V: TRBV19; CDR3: CASSIGGGYEQYF
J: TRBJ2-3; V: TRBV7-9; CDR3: CASSFRGVRGARTDTQYF
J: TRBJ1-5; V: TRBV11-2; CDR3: CASSLLQGPNQPQHF
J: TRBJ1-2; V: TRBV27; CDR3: CASSPTLLGQGVHYGYTF
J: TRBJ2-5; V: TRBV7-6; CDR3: CASSLGHDGETQYF
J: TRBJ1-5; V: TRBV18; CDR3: CASSWDDQPQHF
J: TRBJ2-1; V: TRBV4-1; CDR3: CASSQGRLAGNEQFF
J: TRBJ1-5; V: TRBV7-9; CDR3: CVSSLGDRLGGAFNQPQHF
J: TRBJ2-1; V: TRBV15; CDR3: CATSRVQVTLGSSDEQFF
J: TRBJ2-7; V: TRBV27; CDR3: CASSQRAGGLYEQYF
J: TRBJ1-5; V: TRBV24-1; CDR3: CATSGTGRSNQPQHF
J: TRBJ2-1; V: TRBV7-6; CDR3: CASSTVRRSYNEQFF
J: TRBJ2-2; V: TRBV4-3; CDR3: CASSQDDPMVFLTGELFF
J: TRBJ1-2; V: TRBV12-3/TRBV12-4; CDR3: CASSSTGQSYGYTF
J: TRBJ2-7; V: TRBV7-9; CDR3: CASSFGIGLGSYEQYF
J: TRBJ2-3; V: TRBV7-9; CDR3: CASSSMGGKATDTQYF
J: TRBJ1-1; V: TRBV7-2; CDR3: CASSIPGTALGAFF